A single sample gave rise to the 26 T cell receptor beta chains below, sequenced in a study of lymphopenia after photon versus proton radiotherapy. Using immunoSEQ multiplex PCR, the repertoire was profiled, and TCRdb retains in-frame clones only, with some absent. The profile covers some 31,000 clones, with 84% appearing a single time and about 15% taken by the ten largest. Sequencing was performed on peripheral blood, taken from a patient treated with proton-based radiotherapy. These receptors were taken from a woman in her seventies with pancreatic cancer.

V is TRBV5-4 and J is TRBJ1-5; D is unclear. V was shortened by 2 bases and J by 4 bases, with 7 bases between the two germline ends. CDR1 and CDR2 from the germline V gene are SGHNT and YYREEE (reference sequence). This CDR3 comprises 13 residues. As DNA, the CDR3 is TGTGCCAGCAGCTTAGACGGTAATCAGCCCCAGCATTTT. It translates to CASSLDGNQPQHF.

J is TRBJ2-3 and V is TRBV6-4, with 8 bases that match TRBD1. CDR1 is MRHNA and CDR2 is SNTAGT in the germline V gene. J was trimmed by 0 bases and V by 3 bases; bases with no gene match: 2. The CDR3 has 15 residues. CDR3 nucleotides: TGTGCCAGCAGTGATCAGGGGGCTAGCACAGATACGCAGTATTTT. This encodes CASSDQGASTDTQYF.

The V and J genes are TRBV7-3 and TRBJ2-3; D is possibly TRBD1 or TRBD2 (5 bases each). This CDR3 has 15 amino acids. Germline CDR1 reads SGHTA; CDR2 reads FQGTGA. Trimming took off 5 bases at V and 7 bases at J, with 19 bases between the two ends. The CDR3 loop is CASSQEGRPEYTQYF. The CDR3 DNA sequence: TGTGCCAGCAGCCAAGAGGGGCGGCCGGAGTATACGCAGTATTTT.

The chain joins TRBV19 to TRBJ2-1, with TRBD2 identical over 8 bases. V was pared by 4 bases and J by 7 bases, with 6 bases of the junction left unmatched. Germline assignment: CDR1 LNHDA and CDR2 SQIVND (reference sequence). CDR3 size: 14 residues. CDR3 sequence (DNA): TGTGCCAGTAGTACCAGCGGGAGTGCGAATGAGCAGTTCTTC. Residues: CASSTSGSANEQFF.

The chain carries TRBV9 and TRBJ2-2; perhaps TRBD2 as D (6 bases). This CDR3 is built from 15 residues. V was shortened by 2 bases and J by 1 base, with 9 bases between the two germline ends. Germline V gives CDR1 SGDLS, CDR2 YYNGEE. The DNA for the CDR3 is TGTGCCAGCAGCGTGGGACTGATGAACACCGGGGAGCTGTTTTTT. This encodes CASSVGLMNTGELFF.

The chain links TRBV11-3 to TRBJ2-1; TRBD1 or TRBD2 may be the D gene (5 bases each). The CDR3 runs 11 residues. V was cut by 6 bases and J by 10 bases, with 10 bases left in between. CDR1 is SGHNT and CDR2 is YENEEA in the germline V gene. The CDR3 sequence is CASRLGVEQFF. For the CDR3, the DNA is TGTGCCAGCAGACTAGGGGTGGAGCAGTTCTTC.

The chain couples TRBV7-6 to TRBJ1-6; D is undetermined. The CDR3 has 13 amino acids. Per the germline V gene, CDR1 is SGHVS and CDR2 is FNYEAQ. V shed 4 bases and J shed 7 bases, with 8 bases lying between them. The CDR3 here is CASSSSLNSPLHF. The DNA of the CDR3 is TGTGCCAGCAGCTCCAGCCTAAATTCACCCCTCCACTTT. Filled out from reference TRBV7-6 and TRBJ1-6, the complete variable domain reads GAGVSQSPRYKVTKRGQDVALRCDPISGHVSLYWYRQALGQGPEFLTYFNYEAQQDKSGLPNDRFSAERPEGSISTLTIQRTEQRDSAMYRCASSSSLNSPLHFGNGTRLTVT.

This rearrangement joins TRBV7-9 to TRBJ2-7, with D unresolved. CDR3 length: 13 residues. Trimming removed 1 base from V and 1 base from J, with 5 bases in between. Germline values: CDR1 SEHNR, CDR2 FQNEAQ (reference sequence). The CDR3 sequence: CASSLERSYEQYF. The CDR3 region has the DNA TGTGCCAGCAGCTTAGAAAGGTCCTACGAGCAGTACTTC.

In regard to this clone: The same CDR3 also results from other DNA sequences found in this sample. The chain couples TRBV28 to TRBJ1-3; TRBD1 might be the D (5 bases). Trimming stripped 5 bases from V and 0 bases from J, with 11 bases between. Looked up from germline, CDR1 is MDHEN and CDR2 is SYDVKM. The CDR3 covers 15 residues. CDR3 residues: CASSPPGGSGNTIYF. Here the CDR3 DNA reads TGTGCCAGCAGTCCTCCTGGGGGCTCTGGAAACACCATATATTTT.

This chain joins TRBV6-5 and TRBJ1-4, with a weak D call TRBD1 (5 bases). The CDR3 contains 16 residues. The germline gives CDR1 MNHEY, CDR2 SVGAGI. Trimming stripped 4 bases from V and 8 bases from J, with 20 bases between. The CDR3 region is CASSSTGGTIGEKLFF. The CDR3 DNA follows: TGTGCCAGCAGTTCAACGGGGGGTACGATAGGAGAAAAACTGTTTTTT.

The rearrangement links TRBV7-9 to TRBJ2-1; tentative D call: TRBD1 (5 bases). Trimming shortened V by 7 bases and J by 8 bases, and 18 bases separated the two germline ends. Per the germline V gene, CDR1 is SEHNR and CDR2 is FQNEAQ (reference sequence). The CDR3 covers 14 residues. DNA of the CDR3: TGTGCCAGCACCTCCTTTACAGGTTTGGATGAGCAGTTCTTC. It codes for CASTSFTGLDEQFF.

The V call is TRBV27, the J call TRBJ2-7, with TRBD1 matching 9 bases. Per germline, CDR1 MNHEY and CDR2 SMNVEV (reference sequence). The CDR3 spans 15 residues. J gave up 0 bases and V 1 base, and 1 base lay outside the gene matches. The CDR3 loop reads CASSLWDRVSYEQYF. Written as DNA, the CDR3 is TGTGCCAGCAGTTTATGGGACAGGGTCTCCTACGAGCAGTACTTC.

This clone was counted a single time. The chain recombines TRBV30 with TRBJ2-7; D is ambiguous. Per the germline V gene, CDR1 is GTSNPN and CDR2 is SVGIG (reference sequence). The CDR3 has 12 residues. Trimming took 0 bases from V and 3 from J, leaving 6 bases between them. DNA of the CDR3: TGTGCCTGGAGTGTACTATTCTACGAGCAGTACTTC. Translation: CAWSVLFYEQYF. The full variable domain, in which reference TRBV30 and TRBJ2-7 provide the parts outside the CDR3, is SQTIHQWPATLVQPVGSPLSLECTVEGTSNPNLYWYRQAAGRGLQLLFYSVGIGQISSEVPQNLSASRPQDRQFILSSKKLLLSDSGFYLCAWSVLFYEQYFGPGTRLTVT.

This clone was detected only once. The chain joins TRBV5-4 to TRBJ1-5; D may be TRBD1 (6 bases). The V gene lost 9 bases and the J gene lost 5 bases, with 15 bases spanning the gap. Germline V gene data show CDR1 as SGHNT and CDR2 as YYREEE (reference sequence). The CDR3 has 13 residues. This chain's CDR3 is CATKTGLDQPQHF. The DNA of the CDR3 is TGTGCCACCAAAACAGGGTTGGATCAGCCCCAGCATTTT. The full variable domain, rest sourced from reference TRBV5-4 and TRBJ1-5, is ETGVTQSPTHLIKTRGQQVTLRCSSQSGHNTVSWYQQALGQGPQFIFQYYREEENGRGNFPPRFSGLQFPNYSSELNVNALELDDSALYLCATKTGLDQPQHFGDGTRLSIL.

This clone turned up a few times. The gene calls are TRBV7-9 and TRBJ2-7; no clear D gene. The CDR3 loop spans 13 amino acids. CDR1 SEHNR and CDR2 FQNEAQ come from the germline V gene (reference sequence). V was pared by 6 bases and J by 3 bases, with 12 bases between. In DNA form, the CDR3 reads TGTGCCAGCAGACCTCTAGAGAACTACGAGCAGTACTTC. Protein product: CASRPLENYEQYF.

In DNA, the CDR3 is TGTGCCAGCTCACCACCGAGCCAGACGGTCTACGAGCAGTACTTC. This translates into CASSPPSQTVYEQYF. The J gene is TRBJ2-7, the V gene TRBV18; D remains unclear. The CDR3 totals 15 residues. Trimming stripped 0 bases from V and 3 bases from J, with 12 bases between. CDR1 is KGHSH and CDR2 is LQKENI in the germline V gene.

The chain combines TRBV29-1 with TRBJ2-2, with 7 bases matching TRBD1. This CDR3 contains 14 residues. Looked up from germline, CDR1 is SQVTM and CDR2 is ANQGSEA. J gave up 2 bases and V 7 bases, and 7 bases lay outside the gene matches. DNA for the CDR3: TGCAGCGCCATGACAGGGATAAACACCGGGGAGCTGTTTTTT. As protein: CSAMTGINTGELFF.

V and J are TRBV6-6 and TRBJ2-6; D is ambiguous. This CDR3 is built from 16 residues. The V gene's germline CDR1 is MNHNY and CDR2 SVGAGI (reference sequence). V was trimmed by 7 bases and J by 0 bases, leaving 13 bases between them. CDR3 coding DNA: TGTGCCAGCATAGTAATATCGGACTCTGGGGCCAACGTCCTGACTTTC. This encodes CASIVISDSGANVLTF.

The gene calls are TRBV11-3 and TRBJ2-1; 7 nucleotides line up with TRBD1. V was pared by 1 base and J by 11 bases, with 14 bases of the junction left unmatched. The CDR3 has 16 amino acids. Per the germline V gene, CDR1 is SGHNT and CDR2 is YENEEA. CDR3 in amino acids: CASSLVPPLTGSKQFF. CDR3 nucleotides: TGTGCCAGCAGCTTAGTACCCCCTCTGACAGGGTCGAAGCAGTTCTTC.

V is TRBV11-2 and J is TRBJ2-7, with TRBD2 matching 7 bases. Germline CDR1 SGHAT, CDR2 FQNNGV. J lost 2 bases, V lost 3 bases, and 10 bases had no gene match. The CDR3 is made up of 16 amino acids. CDR3 nucleotides: TGTGCCAGCAGCTTGATTGCGGGGGATTTCCCCTACGAGCAGTACTTC. The encoded protein is CASSLIAGDFPYEQYF.

The rearrangement joins TRBV18 to TRBJ2-4; the match to TRBD1 covers 7 bases. Germline V gene lookup returns CDR1 KGHSH and CDR2 LQKENI. This CDR3 has 19 amino acids. Trimming took 5 bases from V and 8 from J; bases not matched to a gene: 24. The CDR3 nucleotides read TGTGCCAGCTCAAGAGGGACAGAACCCGCTTTAACGGGGTTAGACATTCAGTACTTC. Residues: CASSRGTEPALTGLDIQYF.

Concerning this clone itself: The same CDR3 can be traced to other DNA sequences in this sample. The rearrangement links TRBV28 to TRBJ2-5; D gene uncertain. The CDR3 loop spans 12 amino acids. The germline V gene has CDR1 MDHEN and CDR2 SYDVKM. The V end lost 5 bases, the J end lost 3 bases, and 7 bases lay between the germline ends. DNA of the CDR3: TGTGCCAGCAGTCTAGTAAAAGAGACCCAGTACTTC. This codes for CASSLVKETQYF. Looking up the rest from reference TRBV28 and TRBJ2-5 gives the full variable domain: DVKVTQSSRYLVKRTGEKVFLECVQDMDHENMFWYRQDPGLGLRLIYFSYDVKMKEKGDIPEGYSVSREKKERFSLILESASTNQTSMYLCASSLVKETQYFGPGTRLLVL.

The CDR3 sequence is CASRGVGSSQPQHF. Here the CDR3 DNA reads TGTGCCAGCAGGGGAGTAGGGTCCAGTCAGCCCCAGCATTTT. The V call is TRBV6-5, the J call TRBJ1-5; no reliable D call. The CDR3 has 14 amino acids. Germline lookup yields CDR1 MNHEY and CDR2 SVGAGI. V was trimmed by 6 bases and J by 6 bases, leaving 15 bases between them.

The chain carries TRBV10-1 and TRBJ2-1; no clear D. This CDR3 is built from 14 residues. The germline V and J ends were trimmed by 4 bases and 4 bases, with 11 bases remaining between them. CDR1 and CDR2 (germline): WNHNN, SYGVQD (reference sequence). The CDR3 loop is CASSVWLLYNEQFF. The CDR3, as DNA: TGCGCCAGCAGTGTTTGGCTTTTATACAATGAGCAGTTCTTC.

V gene TRBV5-4 combines with J gene TRBJ2-7; maybe TRBD1 (5 bases). This CDR3 has 14 amino acids. Germline-derived CDR1 and CDR2 are SGHNT and YYREEE (reference sequence). V lost 0 bases to trimming and J lost 2 bases, with 9 bases between them. The CDR3 bases are TGTGCCAGCAGCTTGGACAGGATAGCCTACGAGCAGTACTTC. It is translated as CASSLDRIAYEQYF.

J is TRBJ2-2 and V is TRBV19; D may be TRBD2 (6 bases). CDR1 and CDR2 (germline): LNHDA, SQIVND (reference sequence). The CDR3 totals 15 residues. V was shortened by 5 bases and J by 3 bases, with 13 bases between the two germline ends. The CDR3 DNA is TGTGCCAGTAGTGTCCGGGACTTCGACACCGGGGAGCTGTTTTTT. The encoded protein is CASSVRDFDTGELFF.